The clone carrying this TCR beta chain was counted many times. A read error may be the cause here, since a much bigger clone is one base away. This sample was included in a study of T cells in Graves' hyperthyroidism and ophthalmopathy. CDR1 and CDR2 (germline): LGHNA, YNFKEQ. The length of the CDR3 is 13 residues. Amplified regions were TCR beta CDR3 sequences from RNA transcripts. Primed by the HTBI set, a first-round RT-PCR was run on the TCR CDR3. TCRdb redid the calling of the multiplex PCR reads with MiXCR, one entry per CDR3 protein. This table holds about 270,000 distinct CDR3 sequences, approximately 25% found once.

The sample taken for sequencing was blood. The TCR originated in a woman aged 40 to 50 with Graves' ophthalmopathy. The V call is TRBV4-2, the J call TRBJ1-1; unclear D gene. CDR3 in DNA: TGTGCCAGCAGCCAAGATGTGCGGTCTGAAGTTTTCTTT. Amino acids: CASSQDVRSEVFF.